This T cell receptor beta chain was recorded in a study of T cells after yellow fever vaccination. TCRdb fed the 5' RACE reads into MiXCR, producing one record per CDR3 protein. The sample consists of about 320,000 distinct CDR3 sequences, approximately 11% of them appearing once. The CDR3 extends over 17 amino acids. V lost 3 bases, J lost 7 bases, and 10 bases stayed unmatched. CDR1 and CDR2 (germline): LGHDT, YNNKEL (reference sequence). This sequence joins TRBV3-1 and TRBJ1-6; 9 nucleotides match TRBD1. The source material was CD4+ T cells sorted from PBMCs, sampled 45 days after the yellow fever booster vaccination. The TCR originated in a man between 18 and 29 years old who received the YFV17D yellow fever vaccine. CDR3 in amino acids: CASSHRQGVDRNSPLHF. CDR3 coding DNA: TGTGCCAGCAGCCACCGACAGGGGGTGGATCGCAATTCACCCCTCCACTTT. The full variable domain, with the rest looked up from reference TRBV3-1 and TRBJ1-6, is DTAVSQTPKYLVTQMGNDKSIKCEQNLGHDTMYWYKQDSKKFLKIMFSYNNKELIINETVPNRFSPKSPDKAHLNLHINSLELGDSAVYFCASSHRQGVDRNSPLHFGNGTRLTVT.